This passage covers 6 T cell receptor beta chains from one sample sequenced in a study of T cell repertoires in cytomegalovirus infection (dated by TCRdb to between 2019 and 2020). Reading the label with the study, this specimen's treatment or condition is: in vitro stimulation with specific CMV peptide epitopes to enrich CMV-specific T cells. These receptors are not linked to any known antigen. TCRdb lists the instrument as Illumina HiSeq 1500. TCRdb trimmed public reads at Q25 via fastp, called clones via MiXCR and kept in-frame beta chains. Each CDR3 protein gets just one entry, which takes the most common genes and DNA from the rows behind it. For this sample the table gives around 710,000 distinct CDR3 sequences, of which roughly 28% were detected only once. The ten largest account for 13% of the sample. The input for sequencing was cultured CD8+ T cells from PBMCs, taken from culture after CMV antigen stimulation. These receptors came from a human donor in good health (CMV status not recorded). Some clones in this sample may be carry-over from other donors' samples.

About this clonotype itself: One base away lies a much larger clone, so this may be a sequencing read error. This sequence joins TRBV7-9 and TRBJ2-1; D gene uncertain. The last part of the DNA fits TRBJ2-7 better; the J call may be wrong. CDR1 is SEHNR and CDR2 is FQNEAQ in the germline V gene (reference sequence). This CDR3 is 12 amino acids long. The CDR3 region is CASSLLLNEQYF. The DNA of the CDR3 is TGTGCCAGCAGCTTACTTTTGAATGAGCAGTACTTC.

This chain links TRBV28 with TRBJ2-3, with 7 bases matching TRBD2. Per germline, CDR1 MDHEN and CDR2 SYDVKM. V lost 10 bases to trimming and J lost 5 bases; unmatched junction nucleotides: 6. This CDR3 region has 12 residues. In DNA, the CDR3 is TGTGCCACCGCGGGGGACCAAGATACGCAGTATTTT. Amino acids: CATAGDQDTQYF. The whole variable domain, filled in from reference TRBV28 and TRBJ2-3, reads DVKVTQSSRYLVKRTGEKVFLECVQDMDHENMFWYRQDPGLGLRLIYFSYDVKMKEKGDIPEGYSVSREKKERFSLILESASTNQTSMYLCATAGDQDTQYFGPGTRLTVL.

To note about this clonotype: One end of the junction fails to match germline, which may point to a read error. This rearrangement joins TRBV7-4 to TRBJ2-3; 8 bases agree with TRBD2. The CDR3 spans 15 residues. Germline CDR1 reads SGHVT; CDR2 reads SQSDAQ. The CDR3, as DNA: TGTGCCAACCGCTGGCTGGCGGGGGGCGCAGAGACGCAGTATTTT. It encodes CANRWLAGGAETQYF.

The chain couples TRBV6-5 to TRBJ2-1, with 8 bases matching TRBD1. The CDR3 consists of 15 residues. The germline CDR1 and CDR2 sequences are MNHEY and SVGAGI. J gave up 12 bases and V 6 bases, and 16 bases lay outside the gene matches. CDR3 bases: TGTGCCAGCAGAGAACCGGGACAGGCCAAAAAGGGGCAGTTCTTC. Its protein product is CASREPGQAKKGQFF.

The V gene is TRBV6-5, the J gene TRBJ2-7; 7 nucleotides align to TRBD1. The CDR3 covers 13 residues. Germline loops: CDR1 MNHEY, CDR2 SVGAGI. After removal of 10 bases from V and 2 bases from J, the junction contained 8 bases not matched to a gene. The CDR3 bases are TGTGCCACCAGAGGACAGGACCCCTACGAGCAGTACGTC. Translation: CATRGQDPYEQYV.

In its sample, this clonotype was seen a few times. This chain links TRBV6-5 with TRBJ2-7; D is ambiguous. The CDR3 sequence is 14 residues long. Per the germline V gene, CDR1 is MNHEY and CDR2 is SVGAGI. V lost 3 bases, J lost 4 bases, and 13 bases lay in between. The CDR3 region is CASSYKGRGYEQYV. Here the CDR3 DNA reads TGTGCCAGCAGTTATAAGGGTCGAGGTTACGAGCAGTACGTC.